These 28 T cell receptor beta chains were sequenced from one sample in a study of molecular identifiers for immune sequencing clone quantification. TCRdb redid the calling of the PCR reads with MiXCR, one entry per CDR3 protein. The profile shows about 510,000 distinct CDR3 sequences, 20% to 25% of them singletons. Sequencing was carried out using naive CD8+ T cells from blood, with Jurkat cell RNA spiked in. Subset noted: FACS-sorted CD8+CD4-CCR7+CD45RA+ naive T cells. All receptors come from a human donor in good health. Some libraries in this study had Jurkat cell RNA spiked in.

The chain has TRBV12-3 or TRBV12-4 and TRBJ1-4; TRBD1 might be the D (5 bases). The CDR3 totals 15 residues. Trimming took off 8 bases at V and 5 bases at J, with 18 bases between the two ends. The CDR3 is CASSTFNRDNEKLFF. CDR3 in DNA: TGTGCCAGCTCCACCTTTAACCGGGACAATGAAAAACTGTTTTTT.

In the case of this clonotype: At one end, the junction sequence differs from germline, possibly due to a read error. The chain uses TRBV7-9 and TRBJ1-1, with 7 bases identical to TRBD1. The germline V gene has CDR1 SEHNR and CDR2 FQNEAQ (reference sequence). This CDR3 comprises 13 residues. CDR3 sequence reads: CANSRDSSTGAFF. The DNA of the CDR3 is TGTGCCAACTCCAGGGACAGCAGCACTGGAGCTTTCTTT.

As regards this clonotype: The CDR3 does not close with the conserved phenylalanine or tryptophan, likely indicating a read error. The chain employs TRBV12-3 or TRBV12-4 and TRBJ1-1, with D perhaps matching TRBD1 (6 bases). The CDR3 covers 13 residues. V was trimmed by 3 bases and J by 4 bases, leaving 9 bases between them. This chain's CDR3 is CASSFGQPTEAFS. The CDR3 coding sequence is TGTGCCAGCAGTTTCGGACAGCCCACTGAAGCTTTCTCT.

This clonotype has a single count. A much larger clone is a single base away; this may be a read error. The chain has TRBV7-2 and TRBJ2-7, with 9 bases aligning to TRBD1. With 7 bases clipped from V and 5 bases from J, the junction kept 12 bases outside the gene matches. The V gene's germline CDR1 is SGHTA and CDR2 FQGNSA. The CDR3 has 15 amino acids. The CDR3 bases are TGTGCCAGCAACTTTACCGGGACAGGGCTCCACGAGCAGTACTTC. This sequence encodes CASNFTGTGLHEQYF.

There are many counts of this clonotype. The J gene is TRBJ1-5, the V gene TRBV6-2 or TRBV6-3; D gene unclear. The germline V gene encodes CDR1 MNHEY and CDR2 SVGEGT. V lost 6 bases to trimming and J lost 5 bases, with 8 bases between them. This CDR3 spans 12 amino acids. The CDR3 spells CASSAGYQPQHF. The CDR3 region has the DNA TGTGCCAGCAGCGCAGGTTATCAGCCCCAGCATTTT.

V and J are TRBV11-2 and TRBJ1-2, with 12 bases identical to TRBD1. Germline-derived CDR1 and CDR2 are SGHAT and FQNNGV. This CDR3 is built from 17 residues. The ends lost 5 bases at V and 4 bases at J; junction bases unmatched: 11. CDR3 bases: TGTGCCAGCAGCCATAATCTGGGACAGGGGGCTGGCTATGGCTACACCTTC. Translating it yields CASSHNLGQGAGYGYTF. Combining the CDR3 with reference TRBV11-2 and TRBJ1-2 gives the whole variable domain EAGVAQSPRYKIIEKRQSVAFWCNPISGHATLYWYQQILGQGPKLLIQFQNNGVVDDSQLPKDRFSAERLKGVDSTLKIQPAKLEDSAVYLCASSHNLGQGAGYGYTFGSGTRLTVV.

V and J are TRBV13 and TRBJ2-1; D may correspond to TRBD1 or TRBD2 (6 bases each). Germline assignment: CDR1 PRHDT and CDR2 FYEKMQ (reference sequence). Trimming removed 5 bases at V and 5 bases at J, with 13 bases between. This CDR3 has 14 residues. The CDR3 coding sequence is TGTGCCAGCAGCGGCGGGACAAGGAACAATGAGCAGTTCTTC. Translating gives CASSGGTRNNEQFF. Using reference TRBV13 and TRBJ2-1 for the parts outside the CDR3, the full variable domain is AAGVIQSPRHLIKEKRETATLKCYPIPRHDTVYWYQQGPGQDPQFLISFYEKMQSDKGSIPDRFSAQQFSDYHSELNMSSLELGDSALYFCASSGGTRNNEQFFGPGTRLTVL.

This clonotype was counted many times. The chain links TRBV19 to TRBJ2-3; D is possibly TRBD2 (6 bases). Per germline, CDR1 LNHDA and CDR2 SQIVND (reference sequence). The CDR3 length is 15 residues. V lost 4 bases and J lost 2, with 13 bases in between. CDR3 loop: CASSKDSGVTDTQYF. For the CDR3, the DNA is TGTGCCAGTAGTAAGGATAGCGGAGTCACAGATACGCAGTATTTT. The entire variable domain, with the rest obtained from reference TRBV19 and TRBJ2-3, is as follows: DGGITQSPKYLFRKEGQNVTLSCEQNLNHDAMYWYRQDPGQGLRLIYYSQIVNDFQKGDIAEGYSVSREKKESFPLTVTSAQKNPTAFYLCASSKDSGVTDTQYFGPGTRLTVL.

On this clonotype itself: A much larger clone is a single base away; this may be a read error. The J gene is TRBJ2-2, the V gene TRBV6-1, with D unresolved. Germline V lookup: CDR1 MNHNS, CDR2 SASEGT. The CDR3 extends over 17 amino acids. The CDR3 is CASSKIIPQGNTRELFF. As DNA, the CDR3 is TGTGCCAGCAGTAAGATCATTCCACAAGGAAACACCCGGGAGCTGTTTTTT.

This clonotype was observed at least ten times. The chain couples TRBV20-1 to TRBJ2-3; the match to TRBD1 covers 8 bases. This CDR3 is 14 amino acids long. Germline V CDR1 and CDR2: DFQATT, SNEGSKA (reference sequence). The V and J ends lost 3 bases and 4 bases, in that order; junction bases with no gene match: 6. In DNA form, the CDR3 reads TGCAGTGCTAGGACAGGGGTCCTCTCAGATACGCAGTATTTT. Translated, it gives CSARTGVLSDTQYF.

The count of this clonotype is one. This may be a read error, as it is one base from a much larger clone. This sequence joins TRBV5-1 and TRBJ2-7; D remains unclear. V was pared by 0 bases and J by 3 bases, with 13 bases between. Germline CDR1 is SGHRS and CDR2 is YFSETQ. This CDR3 contains 15 residues. The CDR3 nucleotides read TGCGCCAGCAGCTTGGATCCTGGAAAACTCTACGAGCAGTACTTC. Translating it yields CASSLDPGKLYEQYF.

This clonotype has ten or more counts. V is TRBV30 and J is TRBJ1-5; tentative D call: TRBD1 (6 bases). Germline loops: CDR1 GTSNPN, CDR2 SVGIG (reference sequence). V lost 3 bases and J lost 5, with 11 bases in between. This CDR3 contains 13 residues. CDR3 residues: CAWSTTGDQPQHF. CDR3 DNA sequence: TGTGCCTGGAGCACGACAGGAGATCAGCCCCAGCATTTT.

The V and J genes are TRBV28 and TRBJ1-2, with D hard to call. Germline CDR1 is MDHEN and CDR2 is SYDVKM. Between the trimmed V and J ends, which lost 5 bases and 5 bases, there was a span of 18 bases. The CDR3 spans 15 residues. CDR3 nucleotide sequence: TGTGCCAGCAGTCTAGATGGCTTTGATGTATATGGCTACACCTTC. Protein sequence: CASSLDGFDVYGYTF.

The gene calls are TRBV4-1 and TRBJ2-5; D possibly corresponds to TRBD2 (6 bases). Between the trimmed V and J ends, which lost 3 bases and 7 bases, there was a span of 21 bases. The length of the CDR3 is 16 residues. Germline CDR1 is MGHRA and CDR2 is YSYEKL. The CDR3 spells CASSHENGGPFGTQYF. DNA of the CDR3: TGCGCCAGCAGCCATGAAAACGGGGGACCCTTTGGGACCCAGTACTTC.

In its sample, this clonotype was seen many times. The DNA for the CDR3 is TGTGCCAGCAGGGAGGGCAATGAAAAACTGTTTTTT. Translating it yields CASREGNEKLFF. This chain links TRBV6-6 with TRBJ1-4; no clear D gene. This CDR3 has 12 amino acids. CDR1 MNHNY and CDR2 SVGAGI come from the germline V gene (reference sequence). The V end lost 6 bases, the J end lost 5 bases, and 7 bases lay between the germline ends.

This clonotype was seen only once. The genes are TRBV6-2 or TRBV6-3 and TRBJ2-1; 10 positions match TRBD1. CDR3 length equals 14 residues. From germline, CDR1 is MNHEY and CDR2 SVGEGT. The V segment lost 8 bases and the J segment 8 bases; nucleotides outside the gene matches: 9. CDR3 bases: TGTGCCAGCTGCCGGGACAGGGGTGTCGATGAGCAGTTCTTC. Amino acid sequence: CASCRDRGVDEQFF.

V usage is TRBV4-1 and J usage is TRBJ1-4, with a tentative D call TRBD1 (5 bases). Germline V gene data show CDR1 as MGHRA and CDR2 as YSYEKL. The CDR3 is made up of 14 amino acids. V dropped 3 bases and J dropped 6 bases, with 11 bases sitting between them. CDR3 bases: TGCGCCAGCAGCCAGGGACCGAGGTATGAAAAACTGTTTTTT. Translating gives CASSQGPRYEKLFF.

Many counts were recorded for this clonotype. J is TRBJ1-1 and V is TRBV2; TRBD1 matches 11 bases. Unmatched junction bases numbered 12, after V lost 10 bases and J lost 5 bases. This CDR3 has 15 amino acids. Germline loops: CDR1 SNHLY, CDR2 FYNNEI. CDR3 in amino acids: CATKVDRGHITEAFF. DNA for the CDR3: TGTGCCACGAAAGTGGACAGGGGGCACATTACTGAAGCTTTCTTT.

This clonotype was observed at least ten times. V is TRBV28 and J is TRBJ1-1, with unresolved D. The CDR3 is 13 amino acids. V lost 4 bases and J 0 bases, leaving 6 bases between the germline ends. Germline V lookup: CDR1 MDHEN, CDR2 SYDVKM. CDR3: CASSSRLNTEAFF. The CDR3 DNA reads TGTGCCAGCAGTTCCAGATTGAACACTGAAGCTTTCTTT.

This rearrangement joins TRBV15 to TRBJ1-1; D possibly corresponds to TRBD1 (6 bases). Germline lookup yields CDR1 LNHNV and CDR2 YYDKDF (reference sequence). V gave up 8 bases and J gave up 2 bases, with 12 bases separating them. This CDR3 has 13 amino acids. The CDR3 nucleotides are TGTGCCACCCGGGGACATAGAAACACTGAAGCTTTCTTT. As protein: CATRGHRNTEAFF.

This clonotype has a count of ten or more. The chain joins TRBV6-6 to TRBJ2-3; D is unclear. Between the trimmed V and J ends, which lost 2 bases and 1 base, there was a span of 7 bases. CDR1 is MNHNY, CDR2 SVGAGI, per germline (reference sequence). The CDR3 contains 14 residues. Written as DNA, the CDR3 is TGTGCCAGCAGTTACGAAGGCGGCACAGATACGCAGTATTTT. It specifies CASSYEGGTDTQYF.

This clonotype was observed many times. The rearrangement links TRBV7-9 to TRBJ2-2; tentatively, D is TRBD2 (5 bases). Per germline, CDR1 SEHNR and CDR2 FQNEAQ (reference sequence). Trimming removed 1 base at V and 6 bases at J, with 9 bases between. The CDR3 consists of 14 residues. The CDR3 loop reads CASSLVSGAGELFF. CDR3 DNA sequence: TGTGCCAGCAGCTTAGTAAGCGGTGCCGGGGAGCTGTTTTTT.

The chain couples TRBV15 to TRBJ2-7; 9 bases fit TRBD2. This CDR3 region has 16 residues. V was clipped by 1 base and J by 4 bases; unmatched bases: 8. The germline CDR1 and CDR2 sequences are LNHNV and YYDKDF (reference sequence). The CDR3 here is CATSRVSGSFIYEQYF. CDR3 nucleotides: TGTGCCACCAGCAGAGTTAGCGGGAGTTTTATTTACGAGCAGTACTTC.

This clonotype appeared a few times. The V gene is TRBV24-1, the J gene TRBJ1-5; D is ambiguous. This CDR3 is built from 11 residues. V gave up 5 bases and J gave up 3 bases, with 1 base separating them. The germline CDR1 and CDR2 sequences are KGHDR and SFDVKD. CDR3: CATSANQPQHF. In DNA form, the CDR3 reads TGTGCCACCAGTGCCAATCAGCCCCAGCATTTT.

This clonotype was seen a handful of times. One end of the junction varies from germline; a read error may be responsible. The V gene is TRBV5-3, the J gene TRBJ2-7; no firm D call. TRBV5-3 is recorded as an ORF, its role being uncertain. This CDR3 has 14 amino acids. The CDR3 DNA is TGTGCCAGCAGCTTCGGGCAGGCCACCTACGAGCAGTACTTC. This sequence encodes CASSFGQATYEQYF.

In the case of this clonotype: The CDR3 end shows no conserved phenylalanine or tryptophan, and so a read error is likely. The V gene is TRBV7-8, the J gene TRBJ1-1; no reliable D call. CDR1 and CDR2 from the germline V gene are SGHVS and FQNEAQ. The CDR3 sequence is 13 residues long. The germline V and J ends were trimmed by 5 bases and 1 base, with 8 bases remaining between them. This CDR3 is CASSDRWNTEAFL. DNA of the CDR3: TGTGCCAGCAGCGATCGGTGGAACACTGAAGCTTTCCTT.

This clonotype was seen ten or more times. This chain links TRBV4-1 with TRBJ2-7; 7 bases line up with TRBD1. V shed 2 bases and J 2 bases; nucleotides not matched to a gene: 3. The CDR3 covers 14 residues. Per the germline V gene, CDR1 is MGHRA and CDR2 is YSYEKL. CDR3 amino acids: CASSQKTGTYEQYF. The CDR3 nucleotides are TGCGCCAGCAGCCAAAAGACAGGGACCTACGAGCAGTACTTC.

As for this clonotype: Its ends do not fully match the called genes, so a read error is possible. This chain links TRBV6-5 with TRBJ2-2; tentative D call: TRBD2 (5 bases). The CDR3 totals 15 residues. CDR1 and CDR2 (germline): MNHEY, SVGAGI. The CDR3 nucleotides are TGTGCCAGCAGTTACTCGCTTGCGAACACCGGGGAGCTGGTTTTT. It codes for CASSYSLANTGELVF.